The clone carrying this T cell receptor beta chain was detected only once. Trimming left V 4 bases short and J 3 bases short, with 13 bases between. The germline CDR1 and CDR2 sequences are LNHDA and SQIVND (reference sequence). This CDR3 contains 14 residues. The data were obtained in a study of blood T cell repertoires in COVID-19. Sequenced by immunoSEQ multiplex PCR; TCRdb stores in-frame clones only, minus some. The table includes some 180,000 clones, nearly 90% detected once. V is TRBV19 and J is TRBJ2-7; possible D gene TRBD1, 6 bases. The receptor comes from a man in his sixties with active or convalescent COVID-19. Input material: peripheral blood. The CDR3 sequence is CASSTQGNGYEQYF. The DNA of the CDR3 is TGTGCCAGTAGTACACAGGGAAATGGCTACGAGCAGTACTTC.